These 30 T cell receptor beta chains share one sample of origin, sequenced in a study of vaccination effects on CD4 cells after COVID-19. ViraFEST assay sequencing came after antigen-specific CD4+ T cells were expanded with viral peptide pools. When less than 12 days of culture had elapsed, CD4+ T cells were isolated. Neither prior SARS-CoV-2 infection nor positive nucleocapsid antibodies were present in the vaccine recipients. The protocol was immunoSEQ multiplex PCR, while the TCRdb copy is restricted to in-frame clones and leaves out a portion. The table shows 30,000 to 40,000 clones, with about three quarters occurring only once. These receptors have no known antigen. Sequencing was performed on CD4+ T cells from PBMCs cultured with HCoV-OC43 spike peptides, taken before COVID-19 vaccination. Subset in this sample: HCoV-OC43 spike overlapping peptide pool stimulation. These receptors were taken from a human donor who received a COVID-19 vaccine.

V usage is TRBV7-3 and J usage is TRBJ2-3; 12 nucleotides align to TRBD2. This CDR3 comprises 15 residues. V lost 5 bases to trimming and J lost 3 bases; unmatched junction nucleotides: 3. Looked up from germline, CDR1 is SGHTA and CDR2 is FQGTGA. CDR3 sequence (DNA): TGTGCCAGCAGCCGGACTAGCGGGACTACAGATACGCAGTATTTT. It codes for CASSRTSGTTDTQYF.

V and J are TRBV7-2 and TRBJ2-1; the D gene is possibly TRBD2 (5 bases). The CDR3 contains 16 residues. Trimming shortened V by 2 bases and J by 4 bases, and 15 bases separated the two germline ends. The germline V gene has CDR1 SGHTA and CDR2 FQGNSA. The CDR3 DNA reads as TGTGCCAGCAGCTTATTGAGGGAGCTGAAATACAATGAGCAGTTCTTC. Its translation is CASSLLRELKYNEQFF.

This clone showed up just a few times. The V and J genes are TRBV5-1 and TRBJ2-3; D is possibly TRBD1 or TRBD2 (5 bases each). Germline V gene lookup returns CDR1 SGHRS and CDR2 YFSETQ. The length of the CDR3 is 12 residues. With 4 bases removed from V and 6 bases from J, the gap between germline ends came to 9 bases. CDR3 coding DNA: TGCGCCAGCAGCAGGGACCTGGATACGCAGTATTTT. The encoded protein is CASSRDLDTQYF.

The J gene is TRBJ1-5, the V gene TRBV6-2 or TRBV6-3; D uncertain. CDR1 and CDR2 (germline): MNHEY, SVGEGT. The CDR3 length is 16 residues. V gave up 0 bases and J gave up 0 bases, with 9 bases separating them. CDR3 coding DNA: TGTGCCAGCAGTTACTCGAGCCCGGTTAGCAATCAGCCCCAGCATTTT. The encoded protein is CASSYSSPVSNQPQHF.

The V and J genes are TRBV4-3 and TRBJ2-6; D is unresolved. With 4 bases removed from V and 0 bases from J, the gap between germline ends came to 7 bases. Per germline, CDR1 LGHNA and CDR2 YSLEER. CDR3 size: 15 residues. The CDR3 reads CASSPGGSGANVLTF. The CDR3 DNA reads TGCGCCAGCAGCCCAGGCGGCTCTGGGGCCAACGTCCTGACTTTC.

V usage is TRBV18 and J usage is TRBJ1-1; TRBD1 matches at 10 bases. Losses at the gene ends were 1 base for V and 0 bases for J; bases not matched to a gene: 5. Germline V lookup: CDR1 KGHSH, CDR2 LQKENI. The CDR3 runs 17 residues. Written as DNA, the CDR3 is TGTGCCAGCTCACCACTTGGGACAGGGGCAATGAACACTGAAGCTTTCTTT. It yields the protein CASSPLGTGAMNTEAFF.

The rearrangement uses TRBV2 and TRBJ2-7; maybe TRBD1 (5 bases). Between the trimmed V and J ends, which lost 7 bases and 5 bases, there was a span of 15 bases. The CDR3 spans 13 residues. Per the germline V gene, CDR1 is SNHLY and CDR2 is FYNNEI. CDR3 protein: CASTPGQGNEQYF. CDR3 sequence (DNA): TGTGCCAGCACCCCGGGCCAGGGTAACGAGCAGTACTTC.

V usage is TRBV4-2 and J usage is TRBJ2-3, with D unresolved. Per germline, CDR1 LGHNA and CDR2 YNFKEQ. Trimming took 1 base from V and 3 from J, leaving 8 bases between them. This CDR3 region has 14 residues. The CDR3 region has the DNA TGTGCCAGCAGCCAAGGGCTACGGACAGATACGCAGTATTTT. This codes for CASSQGLRTDTQYF.

This chain links TRBV3-1 (or the pseudogene TRBV3-2) with TRBJ2-7; D unresolved. The V gene lost 1 base and the J gene lost 3 bases, with 10 bases spanning the gap. The germline V gene has CDR1 LGHDT and CDR2 YNNKEL (reference sequence). The CDR3 loop spans 14 amino acids. The CDR3, as DNA: TGTGCCAGCAGCCAAGTTGGGCCATACTACGAGCAGTACTTC. This translates into CASSQVGPYYEQYF.

The V and J genes are TRBV3-1 (or the pseudogene TRBV3-2) and TRBJ1-4; TRBD1 matches 9 bases. The V gene end was trimmed by 2 bases and the J gene end by 7 bases; junction bases not matched to a gene: 5. CDR1 is LGHDT, CDR2 YNNKEL, per germline (reference sequence). The CDR3 has 15 residues. CDR3 sequence: CASSQPGQGGEKLFF. CDR3 coding DNA: TGTGCCAGCAGCCAACCGGGACAGGGCGGTGAAAAACTGTTTTTT.

The chain links TRBV6-6 to TRBJ1-2; D gene unclear. This CDR3 is 14 amino acids long. Deletions cut 6 bases from V and 5 bases from J, with 16 bases between. Germline V gene data show CDR1 as MNHNY and CDR2 as SVGAGI (reference sequence). The CDR3 nucleotides are TGTGCCAGCAGGAGGGCAAATCCCCCTTATGGCTACACCTTC. It specifies CASRRANPPYGYTF.

V is TRBV21-1 and J is TRBJ1-5; TRBD1, the D gene given by the table, was not confirmed from the DNA. TRBV21-1 is deemed a pseudogene. There are 15 residues in the CDR3. CDR3: CASSKGQVSNQPQHF. The CDR3 bases are TGTGCCAGCAGCAAAGGCCAGGTTAGCAATCAGCCCCAGCATTTT.

V usage is TRBV28 and J usage is TRBJ1-6; 9 bases fit TRBD1. Germline V gives CDR1 MDHEN, CDR2 SYDVKM. The CDR3 has 18 residues. V dropped 5 bases and J dropped 10; count of bases not matched to a gene: 18. CDR3 amino acids: CASSRYSLQGARRSPLHF. The CDR3 nucleotides are TGTGCCAGCAGTCGTTATTCCCTACAGGGGGCTAGGAGATCACCCCTCCACTTT.

The chain uses TRBV27 and TRBJ2-7, with 13 positions matching TRBD2. Germline CDR1 is MNHEY and CDR2 is SMNVEV (reference sequence). The CDR3 extends over 15 amino acids. The ends lost 5 bases at V and 4 bases at J; junction bases unmatched: 5. The CDR3 loop is CASSPGTSGKYEQYF. The DNA of the CDR3 is TGTGCCAGCAGTCCAGGGACTAGCGGGAAGTACGAGCAGTACTTC.

The chain couples TRBV3-1 (or the pseudogene TRBV3-2) to TRBJ1-6; D perhaps matches TRBD1 (6 bases). The CDR3 has 14 residues. From germline, CDR1 is LGHDT and CDR2 YNNKEL (reference sequence). V was clipped by 1 base and J by 10 bases, with 11 bases between them. The CDR3 protein is CASSQGGDNSPLHF. The DNA for the CDR3 is TGTGCCAGCAGCCAAGGTGGGGACAACTCACCCCTCCACTTT.

This chain connects TRBV10-2 to TRBJ1-1, with 10 bases fitting TRBD1. Germline loops: CDR1 WSHSY, CDR2 SAAADI. The CDR3 sequence is 15 residues long. The V and J ends lost 4 bases and 1 base, in that order; junction bases with no gene match: 3. DNA for the CDR3: TGCGCCAGCAGTGGCGGGGACAGGGGGAACACTGAAGCTTTCTTT. Protein product: CASSGGDRGNTEAFF.

The chain joins TRBV19 to TRBJ2-7; D gene unclear. The CDR3 extends over 14 amino acids. Trimming pared 6 bases from V and 0 bases from J, leaving 12 bases between. Per germline, CDR1 LNHDA and CDR2 SQIVND (reference sequence). The CDR3 loop reads CASRDRRSSYEQYF. The CDR3 DNA reads TGTGCCAGTAGGGACCGACGGAGCTCCTACGAGCAGTACTTC.

The rearrangement joins TRBV12-5 to TRBJ2-1; D gene ambiguous. Germline loops: CDR1 LGHNT, CDR2 FRNRAP. V shed 6 bases and J shed 6 bases, with 9 bases lying between them. CDR3 length equals 12 residues. The CDR3 nucleotides read TGTGCTAGTGGAGTGGAATTCAATGAGCAGTTCTTC. This sequence encodes CASGVEFNEQFF.

The CDR3 region has the DNA TGTGCCAGCAGCATGGGACTAGCTTCTACCGGGGAGCTGTTTTTT. This encodes CASSMGLASTGELFF. V and J are TRBV27 and TRBJ2-2, with 9 bases identical to TRBD2. CDR3 length: 15 residues. The ends lost 6 bases at V and 5 bases at J; junction bases unmatched: 7. Germline V gene data show CDR1 as MNHEY and CDR2 as SMNVEV (reference sequence).

The chain couples TRBV10-3 to TRBJ2-7; D may match TRBD1 or TRBD2 (5 bases each). The CDR3 sequence is 15 residues long. CDR1 ENHRY and CDR2 SYGVKD come from the germline V gene. Between the trimmed V and J ends, which lost 3 bases and 5 bases, there was a span of 17 bases. CDR3 DNA sequence: TGTGCCATCAGTGACCCGGGGCTCGGCGAGCACGAGCAGTACTTC. It translates to CAISDPGLGEHEQYF.

J is TRBJ1-2 and V is TRBV9; D is unclear. V was clipped by 2 bases and J by 8 bases, with 25 bases between them. CDR1 is SGDLS and CDR2 is YYNGEE in the germline V gene. This CDR3 comprises 17 residues. The CDR3 nucleotides are TGTGCCAGCAGCGTGGTCTCCACCGCCGGAACGACTGGGGGCTACACCTTC. It translates to CASSVVSTAGTTGGYTF.

This clone was counted a few times. The V call is TRBV5-6, the J call TRBJ1-2; tentative D call: TRBD1 (6 bases). V was trimmed by 1 base and J by 4 bases, leaving 17 bases between them. Germline V gene sequence: CDR1 SGHDT, CDR2 YYEEEE. The CDR3 sequence is 16 residues long. The CDR3 nucleotides read TGTGCCAGCAGCTTGTTGCAGGGGAGACTCGTCTATGGCTACACCTTC. Translation: CASSLLQGRLVYGYTF.

This clone was detected only a few times. The CDR3 DNA reads TGTGCCAGCAGTTCGTGGGGCGCGGGCGAGCAGTACTTC. It specifies CASSSWGAGEQYF. The gene calls are TRBV27 and TRBJ2-7; either TRBD1 or TRBD2 may supply D (5 bases each). This CDR3 is 13 amino acids long. From germline, CDR1 is MNHEY and CDR2 SMNVEV (reference sequence). Between the trimmed V and J ends, which lost 4 bases and 6 bases, there was a span of 13 bases.

The chain employs TRBV28 and TRBJ2-1, with D possibly TRBD2 on 5 matching bases. The germline V gene has CDR1 MDHEN and CDR2 SYDVKM. The CDR3 length is 15 residues. Trimming pared 7 bases from V and 5 bases from J, leaving 18 bases between. The CDR3 loop is CASTRREHVDNEQFF. The CDR3 bases are TGTGCCAGCACCCGTAGGGAGCATGTTGACAATGAGCAGTTCTTC.

V and J are TRBV2 and TRBJ2-7, with D uncertain. V lost 7 bases and J 3 bases, leaving 7 bases between the germline ends. Germline CDR1 and CDR2: SNHLY and FYNNEI. The CDR3 contains 11 residues. In nucleotides, the CDR3 is TGTGCCAGCAATGCCTTCTACGAGCAGTACTTC. This gives the protein CASNAFYEQYF.

The rearrangement uses TRBV11-3 and TRBJ2-5; 8 bases align to TRBD2. Per germline, CDR1 SGHNT and CDR2 YENEEA. This CDR3 is built from 15 residues. Trimming cost V 7 bases and J 2 bases; bases outside gene matches: 9. The CDR3 DNA is TGTGCCAGCACCCGCTTGCGGGGGGTTCAAGAGACCCAGTACTTC. It yields the protein CASTRLRGVQETQYF.

The V gene is TRBV6-6, the J gene TRBJ2-7, with D perhaps TRBD2 (5 bases). Trimming cost V 5 bases and J 4 bases, with 18 bases left between them. The V gene's germline CDR1 is MNHNY and CDR2 SVGAGI (reference sequence). This CDR3 is built from 15 residues. CDR3 sequence: CASSPLGSGDYEQYF. CDR3 nucleotides: TGTGCCAGCAGTCCCCTGGGAAGCGGAGATTACGAGCAGTACTTC.

This sequence joins TRBV13 and TRBJ2-3; 10 nucleotides agree with TRBD2. Per germline, CDR1 PRHDT and CDR2 FYEKMQ (reference sequence). V was clipped by 5 bases and J by 1 base; unmatched bases: 6. This CDR3 has 16 amino acids. The CDR3 protein is CASSTRTSGRTDTQYF. DNA for the CDR3: TGTGCCAGCAGCACACGGACTAGCGGTCGCACAGATACGCAGTATTTT.

The genes are TRBV4-2 and TRBJ2-1; TRBD2 might be the D (7 bases). Germline values: CDR1 LGHNA, CDR2 YNFKEQ. The length of the CDR3 is 15 residues. The ends were cut back, 5 bases at V and 8 bases at J, with 19 bases in the middle. As DNA, the CDR3 is TGTGCCAGCAGCGAGGGGGGGGGCCGTAGGGATGAGCAGTTCTTC. Translation: CASSEGGGRRDEQFF.

V and J are TRBV7-2 and TRBJ1-2, with 9 positions matching TRBD1. CDR3 size: 15 residues. Trimming at V came to 1 base and at J to 4 bases, leaving 4 bases not matched to a gene. Per the germline V gene, CDR1 is SGHTA and CDR2 is FQGNSA. The CDR3 sequence: CASSLEGQGGYGYTF. Here the CDR3 DNA reads TGTGCCAGCAGCTTAGAGGGACAGGGAGGCTATGGCTACACCTTC.